Each of the 17 T cell receptor beta chains below was sequenced from the same sample in a study of T cell responses to AZD1222 COVID-19 vaccine (dated by TCRdb to the early 2020s). The meaning of the sample's time point label: about 28 days (+/-7) after the second vaccine dose. What the treatment or condition label conveys for this sample: meningococcal conjugate vaccine given as trial control. Libraries were constructed by the immunoSEQ multiplex PCR assay. TCRdb obtained this table from immuneACCESS and retained in-frame rearrangements with V and J assigned. These tables miss some clones; where compared with another copy, unresolved V genes account for less than half of the shortfall, and the remainder is unexplained. The sample data list over 130,000 clones, and under 95% of these were observed just once. Of the sample, 7.5% to 8% falls within the top ten clones. The input for sequencing was peripheral blood, taken 28 days after the second dose of the MenACWY control vaccine. The source is an adult who received the MenACWY meningococcal vaccine as a control.

V and J are TRBV7-3 and TRBJ2-3; 15 bases align to TRBD2. The junction had 11 bases not matched to a gene; V was cut back by 7 bases and J by 6 bases. The CDR3 has 17 amino acids. Germline CDR1 and CDR2: SGHTA and FQGTGA. CDR3 bases: TGTGCCAGCACCCTTACCGGACTAGCGGGAGGGTCCGATACGCAGTATTTT. Its translation is CASTLTGLAGGSDTQYF.

The V gene is TRBV6-5, the J gene TRBJ1-1, with 8 nucleotides matching TRBD1. CDR1 MNHEY and CDR2 SVGAGI come from the germline V gene. The V segment lost 4 bases and the J segment 4 bases; nucleotides outside the gene matches: 2. The CDR3 extends over 13 amino acids. The DNA for the CDR3 is TGTGCCAGCAGTTTCGACAGGGGCACTGAAGCTTTCTTT. Amino acid sequence: CASSFDRGTEAFF.

The chain carries TRBV24-1 and TRBJ2-2; 8 bases are shared with TRBD2. V lost 2 bases, J lost 6 bases, and 10 bases stayed unmatched. This CDR3 is built from 17 residues. CDR1 and CDR2 from the germline V gene are KGHDR and SFDVKD. The CDR3 DNA follows: TGTGCCACCAGTGATTGGGCAGCGGGAGATTGGGCCGGGGAGCTGTTTTTT. Its translation: CATSDWAAGDWAGELFF.

This chain connects TRBV4-3 to TRBJ1-5, with D possibly being TRBD1 (6 bases). V was cut by 0 bases and J by 6 bases, with 12 bases left in between. Germline values: CDR1 LGHNA, CDR2 YSLEER. The CDR3 runs to 15 residues. Written as DNA, the CDR3 is TGCGCCAGCAGCCAAGAGTGGGGGGCCCTTCAGCCCCAGCATTTT. It yields the protein CASSQEWGALQPQHF.

This chain joins TRBV12-3 or TRBV12-4 and TRBJ1-2, with 10 bases lining up with TRBD1. V lost 7 bases, J lost 8 bases, and 7 bases stayed unmatched. The CDR3 contains 13 residues. The CDR3 here is CASKLGTGEGYTF. As DNA, the CDR3 is TGTGCCAGCAAACTCGGGACAGGGGAAGGCTACACCTTC.

The chain couples TRBV10-3 to TRBJ1-1, with a weak D call TRBD1 (5 bases). Germline V gene data show CDR1 as ENHRY and CDR2 as SYGVKD. Trimming removed 3 bases from V and 2 bases from J, with 10 bases in between. This CDR3 region has 14 residues. The CDR3 DNA follows: TGTGCCATCAGTGAACAACAGGCTAACACTGAAGCTTTCTTT. Residues: CAISEQQANTEAFF.

This chain joins TRBV3-1 (or the pseudogene TRBV3-2) and TRBJ2-3; perhaps TRBD1 as D (5 bases). The CDR3 contains 15 residues. Germline V gene data show CDR1 as LGHDT and CDR2 as YNNKEL (reference sequence). V lost 5 bases to trimming and J lost 2 bases, with 14 bases between them. CDR3 sequence reads: CASSYQGTHTDTQYF. CDR3 bases: TGTGCCAGCAGCTACCAGGGAACTCACACAGATACGCAGTATTTT.

The chain employs TRBV6-6 and TRBJ1-2; D not resolved. Trimming shortened V by 6 bases and J by 6 bases, and 14 bases separated the two germline ends. The V gene's germline CDR1 is MNHNY and CDR2 SVGAGI (reference sequence). The CDR3 consists of 13 residues. CDR3 protein: CASSQDRPNGYTF. The CDR3 DNA follows: TGTGCCAGCAGCCAGGACCGACCAAATGGCTACACCTTC.

The rearrangement links TRBV3-1 (or the pseudogene TRBV3-2) to TRBJ1-4, with a weak D call TRBD1 (5 bases). V was cut by 5 bases and J by 3 bases, with 13 bases left in between. CDR3 size: 15 residues. Germline V gene lookup returns CDR1 LGHDT and CDR2 YNNKEL (reference sequence). The CDR3, as DNA: TGTGCCAGCAGCGAGAGGGGTGAGGCTAATGAAAAACTGTTTTTT. Translated: CASSERGEANEKLFF.

The chain couples TRBV28 to TRBJ2-4; D is perhaps TRBD2 (7 bases). Germline V gene sequence: CDR1 MDHEN, CDR2 SYDVKM. CDR3 length equals 16 residues. V was clipped by 2 bases and J by 8 bases, with 19 bases between them. The CDR3 here is CASSLEVGAGEDIQYF. CDR3 nucleotides: TGTGCCAGCAGTTTAGAAGTGGGGGCGGGAGAGGACATTCAGTACTTC. Combining the CDR3 with reference TRBV28 and TRBJ2-4 gives the whole variable domain DVKVTQSSRYLVKRTGEKVFLECVQDMDHENMFWYRQDPGLGLRLIYFSYDVKMKEKGDIPEGYSVSREKKERFSLILESASTNQTSMYLCASSLEVGAGEDIQYFGAGTRLSVL.

This chain connects TRBV19 to TRBJ1-1; D call uncertain. Germline CDR1 and CDR2: LNHDA and SQIVND (reference sequence). Trimming took 6 bases from V and 1 from J, leaving 15 bases between them. The CDR3 extends over 15 amino acids. The CDR3 is CASSKPRGPNTEAFF. The CDR3 bases are TGTGCCAGTAGCAAACCTCGCGGCCCGAACACTGAAGCTTTCTTT.

This sequence joins TRBV10-3 and TRBJ2-1; TRBD2 matches 7 bases. V shed 7 bases and J 4 bases; nucleotides not matched to a gene: 10. The CDR3 totals 15 residues. The germline V gene encodes CDR1 ENHRY and CDR2 SYGVKD. This chain's CDR3 is CAITQGGSGYNEQFF. For the CDR3, the DNA is TGTGCCATCACTCAGGGCGGGAGCGGGTACAATGAGCAGTTCTTC.

The genes are TRBV5-1 and TRBJ1-3; D unresolved. The V gene lost 0 bases and the J gene lost 4 bases, with 11 bases spanning the gap. The CDR3 contains 15 residues. Germline-derived CDR1 and CDR2 are SGHRS and YFSETQ. This CDR3 is CASSLAAGAGNTIYF. CDR3 nucleotides: TGCGCCAGCAGCTTGGCCGCGGGAGCAGGAAACACCATATATTTT.

The CDR3 nucleotides are TGTGCCAGCAGTTTGGGACAGGGAAGTGGAAACACCATATATTTT. It encodes CASSLGQGSGNTIYF. The gene calls are TRBV6-1 and TRBJ1-3; the match to TRBD1 covers 9 bases. The V gene end was trimmed by 5 bases and the J gene end by 3 bases; junction bases not matched to a gene: 5. Germline CDR1 MNHNS, CDR2 SASEGT. The CDR3 runs to 15 residues.

This chain connects TRBV7-9 to TRBJ1-2; TRBD1 matches at 8 bases. Germline CDR1 and CDR2: SEHNR and FQNEAQ (reference sequence). The V gene end was trimmed by 1 base and the J gene end by 7 bases; junction bases not matched to a gene: 8. The CDR3 has 15 residues. The CDR3 loop reads CASSLVDRGSRGYTF. CDR3 coding DNA: TGTGCCAGCAGCTTAGTAGACAGGGGATCGCGTGGCTACACCTTC.

This clone was seen a few times. V is TRBV6-1 and J is TRBJ2-4; 11 bases match TRBD2. CDR3 size: 15 residues. Germline CDR1 MNHNS, CDR2 SASEGT. Trimming at V came to 1 base and at J to 8 bases, leaving 4 bases not matched to a gene. CDR3 protein: CASSEVSGGADIQYF. In DNA form, the CDR3 reads TGTGCCAGCAGTGAAGTTAGCGGGGGGGCCGACATTCAGTACTTC.

This chain uses TRBV30 with TRBJ2-7; D is unclear. Trimming took 3 bases from V and 3 from J, leaving 6 bases between them. This CDR3 has 11 amino acids. Germline CDR1 is GTSNPN and CDR2 is SVGIG (reference sequence). Here the CDR3 DNA reads TGTGCCTGGAGCCTCAGCTACGAGCAGTACTTC. Amino acid sequence: CAWSLSYEQYF.